These 27 T cell receptor beta chains were all obtained from the same sample, sequenced in a study of T cell responses to AZD1222 COVID-19 vaccine. The repertoire was sequenced with immunoSEQ multiplex PCR; TCRdb's copy has only in-frame clones and lacks some. This sample yields 120,000 or so clones, of which 92% are seen a single time; 11% to 15% belongs to the top ten. The sequencing used peripheral blood, collected on day 0 of AZD1222 vaccination. The receptors here all came from an adult in good health.

The chain links TRBV9 to TRBJ1-5, with D unclear. The CDR3 totals 14 residues. CDR1 and CDR2 from the germline V gene are SGDLS and YYNGEE. Trimming took off 4 bases at V and 5 bases at J, with 13 bases between the two ends. The CDR3: CASSPGLRDQPQHF. The CDR3 DNA sequence: TGTGCCAGCAGCCCCGGACTTAGGGATCAGCCCCAGCATTTT. Based on the CDR3 plus reference TRBV9 and TRBJ1-5, the full variable domain is DSGVTQTPKHLITATGQRVTLRCSPRSGDLSVYWYQQSLDQGLQFLIQYYNGEERAKGNILERFSAQQFPDLHSELNLSSLELGDSALYFCASSPGLRDQPQHFGDGTRLSIL.

The chain employs TRBV29-1 and TRBJ1-2; TRBD1 is a possible D gene (6 bases). The CDR3 is 16 residues long. Deletions cut 1 base from V and 0 bases from J, with 15 bases between. Germline lookup yields CDR1 SQVTM and CDR2 ANQGSEA. The CDR3 coding sequence is TGCAGCGTTGAAGGACAGGATGAACCATCTAACTATGGCTACACCTTC. This gives the protein CSVEGQDEPSNYGYTF.

V gene TRBV15 combines with J gene TRBJ1-1; TRBD1 matches at 12 bases. Trimming cost V 8 bases and J 7 bases; bases outside gene matches: 14. The CDR3 contains 16 residues. Germline CDR1 LNHNV, CDR2 YYDKDF (reference sequence). The CDR3 loop is CATVASGQGAAGEAFF. Written as DNA, the CDR3 is TGTGCCACCGTGGCATCGGGACAGGGGGCTGCCGGTGAAGCTTTCTTT.

This clone was counted between two and nine times. The chain employs TRBV7-2 and TRBJ2-1; D gene uncertain. CDR3 length equals 13 residues. Germline assignment: CDR1 SGHTA and CDR2 FQGNSA. Trimming cost V 1 base and J 4 bases, with 5 bases left between them. CDR3 bases: TGTGCCAGCAGCTTAGAACAGTACAATGAGCAGTTCTTC. Translation gives CASSLEQYNEQFF. Supplemented by reference TRBV7-2 and TRBJ2-1, the full variable domain reads GAGVSQSPSNKVTEKGKDVELRCDPISGHTALYWYRQSLGQGLEFLIYFQGNSAPDKSGLPSDRFSAERTGGSVSTLTIQRTQQEDSAVYLCASSLEQYNEQFFGPGTRLTVL.

For the CDR3, the DNA is TGTGCCAGCAGCCATCGTGGGACAGATGGCTACACCTTC. This translates into CASSHRGTDGYTF. The rearrangement joins TRBV7-8 to TRBJ1-2; 7 bases fit TRBD1. This CDR3 is 13 amino acids long. Germline assignment: CDR1 SGHVS and CDR2 FQNEAQ. V shed 5 bases, J shed 6 bases, and the junction held 6 bases outside the gene matches.

The CDR3 DNA reads TGTGCCAGCAGCTCGACAGCGCAATGGGAGCAGTACTTC. Amino acids: CASSSTAQWEQYF. The rearrangement uses TRBV7-2 and TRBJ2-7, with TRBD1 as a possible D gene (5 bases). The germline CDR1 and CDR2 sequences are SGHTA and FQGNSA. The V end lost 4 bases, the J end lost 7 bases, and 14 bases lay between the germline ends. CDR3 length: 13 amino acids.

V and J are TRBV3-1 (or the pseudogene TRBV3-2) and TRBJ1-5; no firm D call. The CDR3 contains 15 residues. Germline V CDR1 and CDR2: LGHDT, YNNKEL (reference sequence). V dropped 0 bases and J dropped 5 bases, with 11 bases sitting between them. The CDR3 is CASSQDSGDDQPQHF. CDR3 nucleotides: TGTGCCAGCAGCCAAGATTCTGGGGATGATCAGCCCCAGCATTTT.

This chain links TRBV7-8 with TRBJ1-2; D possibly corresponds to TRBD1 (6 bases). The CDR3 is 12 amino acids. Germline CDR1 and CDR2: SGHVS and FQNEAQ. Trimming left V 5 bases short and J 8 bases short, with 12 bases between. CDR3 loop: CASSRYRDGYTF. The CDR3 region has the DNA TGTGCCAGCAGCCGATACAGGGACGGCTACACCTTC.

The J gene is TRBJ1-2, the V gene TRBV21-1. TRBV21-1 is a documented pseudogene. CDR3 length equals 13 residues. Here the CDR3 reads CASSKGSPHGYTF. CDR3 DNA: TGTGCCAGCAGCAAAGGGTCTCCCCATGGCTACACCTTC.

This chain connects TRBV7-2 to TRBJ2-3; 7 bases fit TRBD2. This CDR3 region has 15 residues. In germline, CDR1 is SGHTA, CDR2 FQGNSA. The V segment lost 3 bases and the J segment 4 bases; nucleotides outside the gene matches: 7. CDR3 region: CASSFEAGQADTQYF. The CDR3 DNA sequence: TGTGCCAGCAGCTTCGAAGCGGGGCAGGCAGATACGCAGTATTTT. The whole variable domain, remainder taken from reference TRBV7-2 and TRBJ2-3, is GAGVSQSPSNKVTEKGKDVELRCDPISGHTALYWYRQSLGQGLEFLIYFQGNSAPDKSGLPSDRFSAERTGGSVSTLTIQRTQQEDSAVYLCASSFEAGQADTQYFGPGTRLTVL.

The genes are TRBV7-2 and TRBJ2-1; D not resolved. CDR3 size: 19 residues. V was shortened by 3 bases and J by 0 bases, with 21 bases between the two germline ends. The germline gives CDR1 SGHTA, CDR2 FQGNSA. CDR3 nucleotides: TGTGCCAGCAGCTTCGATCTTTCTGACTGGGCGAGCTCCTACAATGAGCAGTTCTTC. Protein product: CASSFDLSDWASSYNEQFF.

V is TRBV5-1 and J is TRBJ1-1, with TRBD1 as a possible D gene (5 bases). V was shortened by 0 bases and J by 1 base, with 13 bases between the two germline ends. This CDR3 is built from 16 residues. Germline assignment: CDR1 SGHRS and CDR2 YFSETQ. In DNA, the CDR3 is TGCGCCAGCAGCTTGGAATTGGCGGGGCGGAACACTGAAGCTTTCTTT. The encoded protein is CASSLELAGRNTEAFF. The full variable domain, with the rest looked up from reference TRBV5-1 and TRBJ1-1, is KAGVTQTPRYLIKTRGQQVTLSCSPISGHRSVSWYQQTPGQGLQFLFEYFSETQRNKGNFPGRFSGRQFSNSRSEMNVSTLELGDSALYLCASSLELAGRNTEAFFGQGTRLTVV.

This chain uses TRBV9 with TRBJ2-7; tentative D call: TRBD1 (6 bases). Germline loops: CDR1 SGDLS, CDR2 YYNGEE. This CDR3 contains 15 residues. The germline V and J ends were trimmed by 0 bases and 4 bases, with 14 bases remaining between them. CDR3 sequence (DNA): TGTGCCAGCAGCGTAGCCCCAGGGGTTCCGTACGAGCAGTACTTC. Protein sequence: CASSVAPGVPYEQYF.

V usage is TRBV5-1 and J usage is TRBJ2-7; 8 bases are shared with TRBD2. The CDR3 covers 15 residues. Germline CDR1 reads SGHRS; CDR2 reads YFSETQ. J lost 5 bases, V lost 0 bases, and 7 bases had no gene match. CDR3 nucleotide sequence: TGCGCCAGCAGCTTGGGTAGCGGGACGGAGAACGAGCAGTACTTC. Its translation: CASSLGSGTENEQYF. The full variable domain, its missing parts supplied by reference TRBV5-1 and TRBJ2-7, is KAGVTQTPRYLIKTRGQQVTLSCSPISGHRSVSWYQQTPGQGLQFLFEYFSETQRNKGNFPGRFSGRQFSNSRSEMNVSTLELGDSALYLCASSLGSGTENEQYFGPGTRLTVT.

V usage is TRBV7-8 and J usage is TRBJ2-1; TRBD2 matches at 8 bases. Germline V gene sequence: CDR1 SGHVS, CDR2 FQNEAQ. There are 15 residues in the CDR3. Trimming removed 6 bases from V and 0 bases from J; junction bases left unmatched: 4. The CDR3 reads CASRTGTSSYNEQFF. CDR3 DNA sequence: TGTGCCAGCAGAACCGGGACTAGCTCCTACAATGAGCAGTTCTTC.

The chain has TRBV5-1 and TRBJ1-2; D gene unclear. The CDR3 has 14 amino acids. CDR1 and CDR2 from the germline V gene are SGHRS and YFSETQ. Between the trimmed V and J ends, which lost 0 bases and 7 bases, there was a span of 13 bases. The CDR3 here is CASSLDEGTSGYTF. The CDR3 DNA follows: TGCGCCAGCAGCTTGGACGAGGGTACCAGTGGCTACACCTTC.

The rearrangement links TRBV19 to TRBJ1-5; 10 positions match TRBD1. This CDR3 spans 16 amino acids. Germline CDR1 is LNHDA and CDR2 is SQIVND (reference sequence). V was pared by 1 base and J by 2 bases, with 2 bases of the junction left unmatched. CDR3 residues: CASSIGGTGGNQPQHF. The CDR3 nucleotides read TGTGCCAGTAGTATAGGCGGGACAGGGGGCAATCAGCCCCAGCATTTT.

V usage is TRBV3-1 (or the pseudogene TRBV3-2) and J usage is TRBJ2-7; D ambiguous. Trimming shortened V by 2 bases and J by 2 bases, and 13 bases separated the two germline ends. Per germline, CDR1 LGHDT and CDR2 YNNKEL (reference sequence). There are 15 residues in the CDR3. The CDR3 DNA reads as TGTGCCAGCAGCCAAATCCCGTCGCCCGCCTACGAGCAGTACTTC. The encoded protein is CASSQIPSPAYEQYF.

This clone was seen just once. CDR3: CASRWTGATEAFF. The CDR3 DNA sequence: TGCGCCAGCAGGTGGACAGGGGCCACTGAAGCTTTCTTT. This sequence joins TRBV4-1 and TRBJ1-1, with TRBD1 matching 9 bases. Germline assignment: CDR1 MGHRA and CDR2 YSYEKL. The CDR3 is 13 amino acids. V dropped 6 bases and J dropped 4; count of bases not matched to a gene: 3.

V usage is TRBV6-2 or TRBV6-3 and J usage is TRBJ2-2; TRBD2 matches 8 bases. The V gene end was trimmed by 4 bases and the J gene end by 0 bases; junction bases not matched to a gene: 4. Germline loops: CDR1 MNHEY, CDR2 SVGEGT. The CDR3 spans 16 residues. CDR3 loop: CASSFTSGANTGELFF. CDR3 coding DNA: TGTGCCAGCAGTTTTACTAGCGGTGCGAACACCGGGGAGCTGTTTTTT.

This chain uses TRBV5-3 with TRBJ1-4; D unclear. TRBV5-3 is designated an ORF whose function remains uncertain. V was trimmed by 6 bases and J by 6 bases, leaving 15 bases between them. CDR3 length: 14 residues. The CDR3 nucleotides are TGTGCCAGAAATCCCCCCCCCGGGGATGAAAAACTGTTTTTT. Translation: CARNPPPGDEKLFF.

The J gene is TRBJ2-1, the V gene TRBV28, with 8 bases fitting TRBD1. The length of the CDR3 is 16 residues. Germline trimming cut 4 bases from V and 0 bases from J; bases unmatched to any gene: 5. Looked up from germline, CDR1 is MDHEN and CDR2 is SYDVKM. For the CDR3, the DNA is TGTGCCAGCAGTTCACATGGACAGGGCTCCTACAATGAGCAGTTCTTC. This gives the protein CASSSHGQGSYNEQFF.

V and J are TRBV15 and TRBJ1-4; D is ambiguous. This CDR3 spans 15 amino acids. The V gene's germline CDR1 is LNHNV and CDR2 YYDKDF (reference sequence). Trimming cost V 0 bases and J 5 bases, with 10 bases left between them. This CDR3 is CATSRDRSRNEKLFF. For the CDR3, the DNA is TGTGCCACCAGCAGAGATAGATCGAGGAATGAAAAACTGTTTTTT.

The V gene is TRBV6-5, the J gene TRBJ1-2; TRBD1 matches at 8 bases. CDR1 and CDR2 (germline): MNHEY, SVGAGI. The CDR3 loop spans 15 amino acids. Trimming cost V 7 bases and J 3 bases; bases outside gene matches: 10. The CDR3: CASTQRARGHYGYTF. CDR3 bases: TGTGCCAGCACTCAGAGGGCCAGGGGGCACTATGGCTACACCTTC.

The chain uses TRBV10-1 and TRBJ2-2; tentatively, D is TRBD2 (5 bases). Trimming shortened V by 3 bases and J by 3 bases, and 11 bases separated the two germline ends. Germline lookup yields CDR1 WNHNN and CDR2 SYGVQD (reference sequence). The CDR3 sequence is 15 residues long. The CDR3 here is CASSDAGRDTGELFF. The CDR3 coding sequence is TGCGCCAGCAGTGACGCGGGTCGGGACACCGGGGAGCTGTTTTTT.

The rearrangement links TRBV6-2 or TRBV6-3 to TRBJ1-3; perhaps TRBD1 as D (6 bases). The CDR3 sequence is 16 residues long. Germline lookup yields CDR1 MNHEY and CDR2 SVGEGT. V lost 5 bases, J lost 6 bases, and 20 bases lay in between. The CDR3 bases are TGTGCCAGCAGTGCCCGGACAGTCTTCGGCCTAAACACCATATATTTT. Residues: CASSARTVFGLNTIYF.

This clone was detected once. This chain connects TRBV7-9 to TRBJ1-5; possible D gene TRBD1, 5 bases. The V gene lost 3 bases and the J gene lost 4 bases, with 13 bases spanning the gap. The germline V gene encodes CDR1 SEHNR and CDR2 FQNEAQ (reference sequence). The CDR3 contains 15 residues. CDR3: CASSFAGQANQPQHF. In DNA, the CDR3 is TGTGCCAGCAGCTTTGCAGGGCAGGCGAATCAGCCCCAGCATTTT.